This T cell receptor (beta chain) was sequenced during a study of PD-L1 blockade in urothelial cancer. General study results and limits: Durable benefit was linked to greater 3-week expansion of tumor-associated blood clones.

Time point reported: pretreatment peripheral blood. This CDR3 region has 14 residues. CDR1 and CDR2 from the germline V gene are SGHRS and YFSETQ. J gave up 3 bases and V 4 bases, and 4 bases lay outside the gene matches. Added to each PCR by spiking were synthetic TCR analog templates. Profiling relied on immunoSEQ multiplex PCR, and the TCRdb table lists in-frame clones only, not all of them. Of 49,000 or so clones listed, 85% to 90% were seen once; the top ten hold roughly 20%. In the case of this clone: Its target is not known.

The sequence was obtained from a man in his sixties with urothelial cancer. Specimen: PBMCs, collected around atezolizumab (anti-PD-L1) treatment. J is TRBJ1-1 and V is TRBV5-1, with 9 bases lining up with TRBD1. CDR3 in DNA: TGCGCCAGCAGCGGGACAGGGATTGACACTGAAGCTTTCTTT. This codes for CASSGTGIDTEAFF. The full variable domain, completed using reference TRBV5-1 and TRBJ1-1, is KAGVTQTPRYLIKTRGQQVTLSCSPISGHRSVSWYQQTPGQGLQFLFEYFSETQRNKGNFPGRFSGRQFSNSRSEMNVSTLELGDSALYLCASSGTGIDTEAFFGQGTRLTVV.